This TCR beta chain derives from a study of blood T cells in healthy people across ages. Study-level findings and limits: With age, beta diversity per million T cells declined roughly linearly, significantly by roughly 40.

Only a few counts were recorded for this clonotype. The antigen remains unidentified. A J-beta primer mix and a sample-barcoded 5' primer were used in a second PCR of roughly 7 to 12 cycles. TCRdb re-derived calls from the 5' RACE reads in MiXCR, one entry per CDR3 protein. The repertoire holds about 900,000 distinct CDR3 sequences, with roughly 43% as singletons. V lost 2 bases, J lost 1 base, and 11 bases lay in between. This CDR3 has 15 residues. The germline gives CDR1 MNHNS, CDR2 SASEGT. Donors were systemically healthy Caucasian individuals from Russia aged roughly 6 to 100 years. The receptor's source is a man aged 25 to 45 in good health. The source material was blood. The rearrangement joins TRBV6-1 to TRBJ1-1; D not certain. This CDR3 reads CASSETSRGNTEAFF. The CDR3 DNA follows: TGTGCCAGCAGTGAAACCTCCCGGGGGAACACTGAAGCTTTCTTT.